This T cell receptor (beta chain) derives from a study of cytomegalovirus exposure and HLA in healthy donors. The CDR3 runs 14 residues. Unmatched junction bases numbered 9, after V lost 1 base and J lost 13 bases. The germline V gene has CDR1 SGHAT and CDR2 FQNNGV. In the case of this clone: Antigen specificity is unknown.

60 Vbeta and 13 Jbeta primers were used in PCR. Clones were sequenced by immunoSEQ multiplex PCR, and TCRdb holds only the in-frame ones, with some missing. The profile covers about 170,000 clones, with roughly 84% appearing a single time and more than 0.35% taken by the ten largest. Findings and caveats of the study: Later analysis reportedly placed an Asian-associated ancestry cluster below the approximately 650-donor mean in N-insertions. Later analysis found that TCR beta chains associated with HLA were more clonally expanded than other, equally common chains.

The receptor was derived from a boy aged 2 to 9 in good health and CMV-seronegative. The genes are TRBV11-2 and TRBJ1-5; 8 bases are a match to TRBD1. Specimen: PBMCs. As DNA, the CDR3 is TGTGCCAGCAGCTTAGGATATCGACAGGGGAGTCAGCATTTT. As protein: CASSLGYRQGSQHF.